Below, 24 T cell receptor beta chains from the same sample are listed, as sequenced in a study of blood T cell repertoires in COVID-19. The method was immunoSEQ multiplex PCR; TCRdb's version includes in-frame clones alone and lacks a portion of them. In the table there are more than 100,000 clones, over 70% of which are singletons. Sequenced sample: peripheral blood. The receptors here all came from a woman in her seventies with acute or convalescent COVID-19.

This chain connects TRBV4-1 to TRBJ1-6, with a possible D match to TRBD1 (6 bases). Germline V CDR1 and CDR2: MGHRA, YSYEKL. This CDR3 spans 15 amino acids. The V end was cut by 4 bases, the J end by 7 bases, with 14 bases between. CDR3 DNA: TGCGCCAGCAGCCCGCGCTCTAGGGGGAATTCACCCCTCCACTTT. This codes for CASSPRSRGNSPLHF.

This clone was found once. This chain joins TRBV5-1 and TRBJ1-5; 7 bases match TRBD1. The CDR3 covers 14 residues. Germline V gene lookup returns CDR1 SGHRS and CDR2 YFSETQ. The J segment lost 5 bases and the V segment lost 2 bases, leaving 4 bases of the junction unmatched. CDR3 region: CASSFNTGDQPQHF. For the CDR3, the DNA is TGCGCCAGCAGCTTTAATACAGGGGATCAGCCCCAGCATTTT.

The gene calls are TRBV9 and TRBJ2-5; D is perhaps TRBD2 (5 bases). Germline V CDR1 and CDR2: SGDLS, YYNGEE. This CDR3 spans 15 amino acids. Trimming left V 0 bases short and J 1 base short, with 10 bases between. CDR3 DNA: TGTGCCAGCAGCGTAGGGAGGCAGCTCCAAGAGACCCAGTACTTC. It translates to CASSVGRQLQETQYF. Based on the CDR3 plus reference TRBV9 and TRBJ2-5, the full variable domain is DSGVTQTPKHLITATGQRVTLRCSPRSGDLSVYWYQQSLDQGLQFLIQYYNGEERAKGNILERFSAQQFPDLHSELNLSSLELGDSALYFCASSVGRQLQETQYFGPGTRLLVL.

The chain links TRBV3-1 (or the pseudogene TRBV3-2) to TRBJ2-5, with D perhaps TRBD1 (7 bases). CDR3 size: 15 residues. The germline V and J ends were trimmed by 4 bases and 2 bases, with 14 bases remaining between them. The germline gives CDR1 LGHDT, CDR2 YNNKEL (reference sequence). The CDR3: CASSPAGGLQETQYF. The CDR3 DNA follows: TGTGCCAGCAGCCCTGCAGGGGGGTTACAAGAGACCCAGTACTTC.

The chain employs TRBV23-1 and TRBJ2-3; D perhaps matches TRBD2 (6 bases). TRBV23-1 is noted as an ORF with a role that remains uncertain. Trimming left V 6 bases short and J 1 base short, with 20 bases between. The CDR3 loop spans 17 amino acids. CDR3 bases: TGCGCCAGCAGCCCCTCCTACAGGAGGGAAGGCACAGATACGCAGTATTTT. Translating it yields CASSPSYRREGTDTQYF.

CDR3 nucleotide sequence: TGTGCCAGTAGTTCCCGGACAGGTTTACCTAGCACAGATACGCAGTATTTT. Its translation is CASSSRTGLPSTDTQYF. The chain uses TRBV19 and TRBJ2-3; 7 bases align to TRBD1. Per germline, CDR1 LNHDA and CDR2 SQIVND (reference sequence). The CDR3 totals 17 residues. Trimming at V came to 5 bases and at J to 0 bases, leaving 11 bases not matched to a gene.

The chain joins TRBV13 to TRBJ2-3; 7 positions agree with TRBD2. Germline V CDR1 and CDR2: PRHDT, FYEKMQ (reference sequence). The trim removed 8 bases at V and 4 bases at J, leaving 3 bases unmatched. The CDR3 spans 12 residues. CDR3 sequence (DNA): TGTGCCAGCGGGGACTATTCAGATACGCAGTATTTT. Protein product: CASGDYSDTQYF.

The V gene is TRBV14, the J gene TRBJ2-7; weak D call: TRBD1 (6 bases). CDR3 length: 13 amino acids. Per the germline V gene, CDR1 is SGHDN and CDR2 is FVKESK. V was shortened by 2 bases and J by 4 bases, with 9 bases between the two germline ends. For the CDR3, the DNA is TGTGCCAGCAGCCAATACGGGACATACGAGCAGTACTTC. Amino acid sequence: CASSQYGTYEQYF.

CDR3 loop: CAWSVDRGGYGYTF. CDR3 DNA: TGTGCCTGGAGTGTGGACAGGGGGGGGTATGGCTACACCTTC. The chain joins TRBV30 to TRBJ1-2, with 10 bases lining up with TRBD1. This CDR3 comprises 14 residues. After removal of 0 bases from V and 5 bases from J, the junction contained 3 bases not matched to a gene. Germline CDR1 and CDR2: GTSNPN and SVGIG (reference sequence).

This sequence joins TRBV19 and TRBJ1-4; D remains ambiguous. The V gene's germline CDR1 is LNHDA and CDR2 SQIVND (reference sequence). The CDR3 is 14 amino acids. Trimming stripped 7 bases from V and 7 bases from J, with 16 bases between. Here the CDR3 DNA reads TGTGCCAGTACCTCAGCGGGCTTTCGTGAAAAACTGTTTTTT. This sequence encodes CASTSAGFREKLFF.

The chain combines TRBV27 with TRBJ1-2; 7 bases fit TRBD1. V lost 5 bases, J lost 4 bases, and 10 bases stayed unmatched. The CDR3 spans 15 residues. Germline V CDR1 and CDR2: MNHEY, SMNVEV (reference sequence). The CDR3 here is CASSTRQGRVYGYTF. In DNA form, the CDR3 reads TGTGCCAGCAGTACGAGACAGGGACGGGTCTATGGCTACACCTTC.

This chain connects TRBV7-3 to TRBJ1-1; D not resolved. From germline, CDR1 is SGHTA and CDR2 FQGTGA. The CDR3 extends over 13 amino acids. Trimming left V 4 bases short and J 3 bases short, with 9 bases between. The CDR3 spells CASSSPGDTEAFF. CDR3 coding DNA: TGTGCCAGCAGCTCCCCCGGGGACACTGAAGCTTTCTTT.

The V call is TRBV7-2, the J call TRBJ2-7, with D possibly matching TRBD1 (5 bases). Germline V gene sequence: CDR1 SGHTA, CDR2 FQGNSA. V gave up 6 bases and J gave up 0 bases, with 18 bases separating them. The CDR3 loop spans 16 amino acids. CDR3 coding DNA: TGTGCCAGCAGGCTAGGGCAGGGTATCCCCTCCTACGAGCAGTACTTC. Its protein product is CASRLGQGIPSYEQYF.

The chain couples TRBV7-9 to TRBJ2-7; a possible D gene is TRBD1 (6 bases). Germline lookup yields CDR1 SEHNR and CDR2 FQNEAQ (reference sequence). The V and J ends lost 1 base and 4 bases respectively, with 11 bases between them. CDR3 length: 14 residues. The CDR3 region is CASSLGTEAYEQYF. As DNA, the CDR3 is TGTGCCAGCAGCTTAGGGACAGAGGCATACGAGCAGTACTTC. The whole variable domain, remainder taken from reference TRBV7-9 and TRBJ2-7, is DTGVSQNPRHKITKRGQNVTFRCDPISEHNRLYWYRQTLGQGPEFLTYFQNEAQLEKSRLLSDRFSAERPKGSFSTLEIQRTEQGDSAMYLCASSLGTEAYEQYFGPGTRLTVT.

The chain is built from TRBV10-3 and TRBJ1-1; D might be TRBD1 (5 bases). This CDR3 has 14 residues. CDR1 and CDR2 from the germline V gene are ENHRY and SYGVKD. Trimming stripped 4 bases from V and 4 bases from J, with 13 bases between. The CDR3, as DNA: TGTGCCATCAGTGCCCAGGGCCAAGCCACTGAAGCTTTCTTT. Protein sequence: CAISAQGQATEAFF.

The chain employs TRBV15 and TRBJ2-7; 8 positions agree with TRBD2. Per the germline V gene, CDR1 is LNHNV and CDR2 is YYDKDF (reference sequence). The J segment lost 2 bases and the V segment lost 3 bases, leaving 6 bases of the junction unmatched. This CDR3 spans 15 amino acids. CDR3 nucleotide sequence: TGTGCCACCAGCAGCCGGACTAGCCGAACCTACGAGCAGTACTTC. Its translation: CATSSRTSRTYEQYF.

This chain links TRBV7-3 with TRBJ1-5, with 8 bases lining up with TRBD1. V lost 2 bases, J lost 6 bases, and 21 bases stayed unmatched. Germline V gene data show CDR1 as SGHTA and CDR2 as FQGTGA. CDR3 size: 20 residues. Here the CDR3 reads CASSLYHTYQGAGEGQPQHF. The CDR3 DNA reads TGTGCCAGCAGCTTATATCATACCTACCAGGGGGCGGGTGAAGGTCAGCCCCAGCATTTT.

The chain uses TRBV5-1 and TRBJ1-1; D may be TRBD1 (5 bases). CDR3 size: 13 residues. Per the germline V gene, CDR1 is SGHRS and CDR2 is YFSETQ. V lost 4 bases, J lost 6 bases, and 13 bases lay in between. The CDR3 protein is CASSEPGGAEAFF. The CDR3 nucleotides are TGCGCCAGCAGCGAGCCGGGGGGAGCTGAAGCTTTCTTT.

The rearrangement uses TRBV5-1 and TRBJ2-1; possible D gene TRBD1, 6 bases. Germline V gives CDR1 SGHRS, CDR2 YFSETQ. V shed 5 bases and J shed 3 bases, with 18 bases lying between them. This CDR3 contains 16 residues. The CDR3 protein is CASSGSGGAYYNEQFF. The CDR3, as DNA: TGCGCCAGCAGTGGGTCTGGGGGCGCCTACTACAATGAGCAGTTCTTC.

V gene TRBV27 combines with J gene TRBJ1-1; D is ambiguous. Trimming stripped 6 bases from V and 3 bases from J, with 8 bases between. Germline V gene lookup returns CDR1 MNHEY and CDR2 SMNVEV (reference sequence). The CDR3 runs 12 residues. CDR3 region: CASSSLYTEAFF. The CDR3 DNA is TGTGCCAGCAGCTCTCTTTACACTGAAGCTTTCTTT.

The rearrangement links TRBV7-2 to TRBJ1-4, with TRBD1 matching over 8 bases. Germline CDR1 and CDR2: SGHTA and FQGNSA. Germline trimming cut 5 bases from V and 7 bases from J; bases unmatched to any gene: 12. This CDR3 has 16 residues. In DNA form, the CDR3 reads TGTGCCAGCAGCGCAAATCCAGGGGGCGCGGGTGAAAAACTGTTTTTT. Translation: CASSANPGGAGEKLFF. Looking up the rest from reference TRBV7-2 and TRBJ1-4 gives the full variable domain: GAGVSQSPSNKVTEKGKDVELRCDPISGHTALYWYRQSLGQGLEFLIYFQGNSAPDKSGLPSDRFSAERTGGSVSTLTIQRTQQEDSAVYLCASSANPGGAGEKLFFGSGTQLSVL.

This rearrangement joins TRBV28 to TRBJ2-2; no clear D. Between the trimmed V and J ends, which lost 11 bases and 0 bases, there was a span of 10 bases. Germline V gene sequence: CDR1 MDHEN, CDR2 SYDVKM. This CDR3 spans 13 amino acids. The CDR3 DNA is TGTGCCTCCGCTGACACGAACACCGGGGAGCTGTTTTTT. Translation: CASADTNTGELFF.

The CDR3 region is CASSPRQGGEKLFF. The DNA for the CDR3 is TGTGCCAGCAGTCCGCGACAGGGCGGTGAAAAACTGTTTTTT. The chain has TRBV27 and TRBJ1-4, with 7 bases aligning to TRBD1. Unmatched junction bases numbered 7, after V lost 5 bases and J lost 7 bases. Germline V gene data show CDR1 as MNHEY and CDR2 as SMNVEV (reference sequence). The CDR3 is 14 amino acids.

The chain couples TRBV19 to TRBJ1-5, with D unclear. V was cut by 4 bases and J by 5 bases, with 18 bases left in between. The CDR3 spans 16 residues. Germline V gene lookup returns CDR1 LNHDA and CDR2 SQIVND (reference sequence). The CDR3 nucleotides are TGTGCCAGTAGTACGTACGTCGGGCGGGAATATCAGCCCCAGCATTTT. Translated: CASSTYVGREYQPQHF.